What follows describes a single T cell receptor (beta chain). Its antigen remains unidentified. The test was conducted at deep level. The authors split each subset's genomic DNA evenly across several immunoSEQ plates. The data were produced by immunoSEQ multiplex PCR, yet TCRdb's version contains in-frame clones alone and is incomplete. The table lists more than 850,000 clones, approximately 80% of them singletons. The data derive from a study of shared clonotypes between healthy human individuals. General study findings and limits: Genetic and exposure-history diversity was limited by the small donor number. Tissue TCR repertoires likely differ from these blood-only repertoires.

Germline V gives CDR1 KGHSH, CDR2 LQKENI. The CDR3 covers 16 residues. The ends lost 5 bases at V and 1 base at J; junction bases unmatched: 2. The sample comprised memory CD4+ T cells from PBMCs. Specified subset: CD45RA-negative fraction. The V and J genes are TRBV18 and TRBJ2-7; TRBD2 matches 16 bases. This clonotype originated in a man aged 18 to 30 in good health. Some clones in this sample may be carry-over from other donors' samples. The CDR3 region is CASSEGLAGGSYEQYF. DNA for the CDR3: TGTGCCAGCTCAGAGGGACTAGCGGGAGGGTCCTACGAGCAGTACTTC.